This T cell receptor beta chain is drawn from a study of blood T cell repertoires in COVID-19. Study information: Italy, Spain and the United States were the sources of the convalescent and acute COVID-19 samples. Nucleic acid was either cDNA or gDNA, and it came from T cells, B-cell-depleted T cells, or PBMCs.

Source study methods: Researchers report that nucleated cell counts were estimated from reference gene primer amplification. Only in-frame clones appear in the TCRdb table, and some are missing; sequencing was by immunoSEQ multiplex PCR. The V and J calls and clone size are taken from that table; D and trimming were inferred from the DNA. The profile shows about 190,000 clones, roughly four fifths of them singletons. The sequence was obtained from a woman aged 40-49 years with acute or convalescent COVID-19. Input material: peripheral blood.

This chain's CDR3 is CASSSMDRVYGYTF. The CDR3 DNA follows: TGTGCCAGCAGCTCCATGGACAGGGTCTATGGCTACACCTTC. This rearrangement joins TRBV12-1 to TRBJ1-2; TRBD1, the table's D call, was not compared with the DNA. TRBV12-1 is noted as a pseudogene. This CDR3 has 14 residues.